Described below is a single T cell receptor (beta chain) sequence and its context. The CDR3 consists of 15 residues. The V and J ends lost 8 bases and 4 bases, in that order; junction bases with no gene match: 14. The germline V gene has CDR1 SQVTM and CDR2 ANQGSEA. Original handling: The assay estimated nucleated cells by amplifying reference gene primers. Profiled with immunoSEQ multiplex PCR; TCRdb holds only in-frame clones, not every one. V and J calls and clone size are as listed in that table; D and trimming were resolved from the DNA. The sample has fewer than 200,000 clones, 80% to 90% seen once. The data belong to a study of blood T cell repertoires in COVID-19. Turning to the study itself: Some COVID-19 samples were acute and others convalescent; all came from the United States, Italy and Spain. Sample material is recorded as cDNA or gDNA derived from T cells, B-cell-depleted T cells, or PBMCs.

This sequence originates from a man aged 50 to 60 with active or convalescent COVID-19. The rearrangement links TRBV29-1 to TRBJ1-2, with TRBD1 matching 9 bases. The sample taken for sequencing was peripheral blood. CDR3 protein: CSSAGQGTIAYGYTF. CDR3 sequence (DNA): TGCAGCTCTGCGGGACAGGGTACAATCGCCTATGGCTACACCTTC.